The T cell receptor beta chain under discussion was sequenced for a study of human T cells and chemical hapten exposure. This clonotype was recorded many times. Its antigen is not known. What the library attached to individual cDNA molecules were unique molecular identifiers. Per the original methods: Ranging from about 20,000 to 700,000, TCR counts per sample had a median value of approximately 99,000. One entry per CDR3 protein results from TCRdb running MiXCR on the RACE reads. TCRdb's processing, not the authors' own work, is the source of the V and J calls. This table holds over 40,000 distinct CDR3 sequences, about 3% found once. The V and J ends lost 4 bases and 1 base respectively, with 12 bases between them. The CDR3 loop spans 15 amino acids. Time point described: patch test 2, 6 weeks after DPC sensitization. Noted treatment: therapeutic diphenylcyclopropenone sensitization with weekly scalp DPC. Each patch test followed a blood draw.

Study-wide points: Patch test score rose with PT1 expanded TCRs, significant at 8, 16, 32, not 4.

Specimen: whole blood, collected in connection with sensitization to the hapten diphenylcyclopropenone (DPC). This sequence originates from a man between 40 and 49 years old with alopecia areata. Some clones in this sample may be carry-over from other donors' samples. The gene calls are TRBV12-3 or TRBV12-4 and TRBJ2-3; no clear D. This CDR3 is CASSSGDTGTDTQYF. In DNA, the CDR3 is TGTGCCAGCAGTTCCGGCGACACAGGCACAGATACGCAGTATTTT.